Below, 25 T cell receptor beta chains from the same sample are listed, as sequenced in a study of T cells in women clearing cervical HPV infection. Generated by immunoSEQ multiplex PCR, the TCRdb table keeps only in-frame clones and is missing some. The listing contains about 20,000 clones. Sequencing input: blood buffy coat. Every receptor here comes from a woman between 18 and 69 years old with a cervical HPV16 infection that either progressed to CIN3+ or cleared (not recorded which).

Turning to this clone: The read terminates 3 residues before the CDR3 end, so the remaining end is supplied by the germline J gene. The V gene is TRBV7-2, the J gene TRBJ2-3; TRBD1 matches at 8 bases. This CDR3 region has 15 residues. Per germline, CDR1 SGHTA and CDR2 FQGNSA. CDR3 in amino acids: CASSWRTGPRETQYF. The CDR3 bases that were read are TGTGCCAGCAGCTGGAGGACAGGGCCTCGAGAGACG.

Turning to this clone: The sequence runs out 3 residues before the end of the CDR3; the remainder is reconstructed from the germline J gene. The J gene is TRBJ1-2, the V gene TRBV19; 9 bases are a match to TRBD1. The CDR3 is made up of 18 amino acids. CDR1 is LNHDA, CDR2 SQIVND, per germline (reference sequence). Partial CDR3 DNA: TGTGCCAGTAGTGAAGGTAGTAGGACAGGGGCGCTCTACAATGAC. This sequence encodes CASSEGSRTGALYND. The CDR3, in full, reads CASSEGSRTGALYNDYTF.

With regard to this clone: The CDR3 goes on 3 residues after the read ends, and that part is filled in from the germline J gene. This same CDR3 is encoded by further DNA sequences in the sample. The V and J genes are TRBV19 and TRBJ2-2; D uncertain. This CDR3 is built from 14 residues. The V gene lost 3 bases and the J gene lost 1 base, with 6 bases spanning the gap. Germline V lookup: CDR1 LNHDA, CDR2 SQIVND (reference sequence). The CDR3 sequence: CASSIGQNTGELFF. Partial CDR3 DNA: TGTGCCAGTAGTATCGGTCAGAACACCGGGGAG.

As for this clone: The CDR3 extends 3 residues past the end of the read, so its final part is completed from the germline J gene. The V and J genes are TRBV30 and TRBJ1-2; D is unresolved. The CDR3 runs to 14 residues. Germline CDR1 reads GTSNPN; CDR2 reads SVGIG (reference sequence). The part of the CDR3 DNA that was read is TGTGCCTGGAAGGATCGGACTTCTTCCCGCGAC. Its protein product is CAWKDRTSSRD. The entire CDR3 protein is CAWKDRTSSRDYTF.

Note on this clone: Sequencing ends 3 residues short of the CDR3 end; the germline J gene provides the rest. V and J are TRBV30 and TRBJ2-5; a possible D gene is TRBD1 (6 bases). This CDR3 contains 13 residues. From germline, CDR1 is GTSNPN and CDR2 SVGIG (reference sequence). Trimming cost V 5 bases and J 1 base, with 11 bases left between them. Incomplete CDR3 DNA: TGTGCCTGGGGGGGCGGCGGCCAAGAGACC. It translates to CAWGGGGQET. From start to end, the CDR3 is CAWGGGGQETQYF.

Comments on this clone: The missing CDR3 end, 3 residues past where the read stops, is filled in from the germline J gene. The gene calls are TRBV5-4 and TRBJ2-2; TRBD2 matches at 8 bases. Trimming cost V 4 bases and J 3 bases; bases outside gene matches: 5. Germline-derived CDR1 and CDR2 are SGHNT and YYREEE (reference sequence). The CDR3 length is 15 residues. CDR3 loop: CASSTGLEYTGELFF. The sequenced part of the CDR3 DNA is TGTGCCAGCAGCACGGGACTAGAATACACCGGGGAG. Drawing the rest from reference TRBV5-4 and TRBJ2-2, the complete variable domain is ETGVTQSPTHLIKTRGQQVTLRCSSQSGHNTVSWYQQALGQGPQFIFQYYREEENGRGNFPPRFSGLQFPNYSSELNVNALELDDSALYLCASSTGLEYTGELFFGEGSRLTVL.

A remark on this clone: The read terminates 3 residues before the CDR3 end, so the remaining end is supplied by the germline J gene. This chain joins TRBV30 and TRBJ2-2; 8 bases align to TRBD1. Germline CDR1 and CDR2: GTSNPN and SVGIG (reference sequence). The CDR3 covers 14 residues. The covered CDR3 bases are TGTGCCTGGGCTCAGGGGGCGACTAATGAAAAG. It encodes CAWAQGATNEK. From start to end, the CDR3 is CAWAQGATNEKLFF.

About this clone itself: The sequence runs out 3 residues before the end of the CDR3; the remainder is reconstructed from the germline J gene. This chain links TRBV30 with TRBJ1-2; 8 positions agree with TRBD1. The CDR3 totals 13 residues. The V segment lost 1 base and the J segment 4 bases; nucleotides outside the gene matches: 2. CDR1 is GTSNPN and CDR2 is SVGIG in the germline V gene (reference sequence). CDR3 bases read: TGTGCCTGGAGTGCGACAGGGGCCTATGGC. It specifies CAWSATGAYG. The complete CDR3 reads CAWSATGAYGYTF.

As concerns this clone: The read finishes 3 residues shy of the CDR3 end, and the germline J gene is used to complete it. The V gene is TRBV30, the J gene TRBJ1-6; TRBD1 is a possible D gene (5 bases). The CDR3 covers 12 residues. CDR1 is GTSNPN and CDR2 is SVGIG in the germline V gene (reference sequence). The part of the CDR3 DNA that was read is TGTGCCTGGAGCCAAAGGGGAGGCCCC. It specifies CAWSQRGGP. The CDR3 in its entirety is CAWSQRGGPLHF.

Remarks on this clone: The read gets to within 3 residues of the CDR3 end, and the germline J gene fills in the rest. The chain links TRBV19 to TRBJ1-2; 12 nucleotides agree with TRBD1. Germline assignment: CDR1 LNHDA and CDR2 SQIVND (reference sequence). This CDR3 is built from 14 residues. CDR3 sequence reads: CASSMGQGANTYTF. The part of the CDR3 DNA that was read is TGTGCCAGTAGTATGGGACAGGGGGCGAATACC. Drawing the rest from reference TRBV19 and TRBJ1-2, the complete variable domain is DGGITQSPKYLFRKEGQNVTLSCEQNLNHDAMYWYRQDPGQGLRLIYYSQIVNDFQKGDIAEGYSVSREKKESFPLTVTSAQKNPTAFYLCASSMGQGANTYTFGSGTRLTVV.

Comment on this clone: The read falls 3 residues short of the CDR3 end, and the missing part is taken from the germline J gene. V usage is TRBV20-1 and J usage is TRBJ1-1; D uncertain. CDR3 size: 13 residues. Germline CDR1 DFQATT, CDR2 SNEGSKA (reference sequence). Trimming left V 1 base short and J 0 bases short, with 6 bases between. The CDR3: CSARVNMNTEAFF. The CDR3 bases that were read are TGCAGTGCTAGAGTAAACATGAACACTGAA.

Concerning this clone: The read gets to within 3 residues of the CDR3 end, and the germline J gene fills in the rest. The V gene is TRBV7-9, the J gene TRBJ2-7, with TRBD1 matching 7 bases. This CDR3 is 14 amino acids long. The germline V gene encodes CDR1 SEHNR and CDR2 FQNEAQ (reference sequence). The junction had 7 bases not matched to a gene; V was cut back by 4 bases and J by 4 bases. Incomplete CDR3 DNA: TGTGCCAGCAGCTCAATCAGGGGGAATTACGAG. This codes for CASSSIRGNYE. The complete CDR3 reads CASSSIRGNYEQYF.

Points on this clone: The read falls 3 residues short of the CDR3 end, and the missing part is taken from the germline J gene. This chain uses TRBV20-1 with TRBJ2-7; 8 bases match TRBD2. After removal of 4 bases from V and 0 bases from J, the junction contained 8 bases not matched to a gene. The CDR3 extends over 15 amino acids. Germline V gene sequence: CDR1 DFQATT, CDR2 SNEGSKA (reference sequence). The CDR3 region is CSATRGGPPSYEQYF. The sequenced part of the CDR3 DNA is TGCAGTGCTACACGCGGGGGGCCCCCCTCCTACGAG.

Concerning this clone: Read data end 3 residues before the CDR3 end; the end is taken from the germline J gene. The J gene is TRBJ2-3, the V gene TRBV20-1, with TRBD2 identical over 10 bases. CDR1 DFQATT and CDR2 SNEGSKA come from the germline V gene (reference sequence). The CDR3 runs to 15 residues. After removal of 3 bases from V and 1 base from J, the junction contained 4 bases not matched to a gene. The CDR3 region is CSASPTSGGTDTQYF. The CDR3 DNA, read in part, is TGCAGTGCTAGCCCTACTAGCGGGGGCACAGATACG.

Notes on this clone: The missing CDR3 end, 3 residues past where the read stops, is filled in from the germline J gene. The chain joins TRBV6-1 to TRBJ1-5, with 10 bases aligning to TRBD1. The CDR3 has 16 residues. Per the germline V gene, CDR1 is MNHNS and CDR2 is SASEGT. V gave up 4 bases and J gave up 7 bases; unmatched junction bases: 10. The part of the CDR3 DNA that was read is TGTGCCAGCAGTGGGACTTACGGGACAGGGGACCAGCCC. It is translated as CASSGTYGTGDQP. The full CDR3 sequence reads CASSGTYGTGDQPQHF.

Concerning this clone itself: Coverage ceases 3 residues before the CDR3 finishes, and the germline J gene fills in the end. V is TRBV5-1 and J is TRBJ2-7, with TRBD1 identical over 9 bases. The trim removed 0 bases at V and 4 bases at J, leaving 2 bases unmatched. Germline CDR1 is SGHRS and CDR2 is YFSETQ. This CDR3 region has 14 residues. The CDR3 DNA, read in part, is TGCGCCAGCAGCTTGGACAGGGGGCTGTACGAG. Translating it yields CASSLDRGLYE. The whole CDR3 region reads CASSLDRGLYEQYF.

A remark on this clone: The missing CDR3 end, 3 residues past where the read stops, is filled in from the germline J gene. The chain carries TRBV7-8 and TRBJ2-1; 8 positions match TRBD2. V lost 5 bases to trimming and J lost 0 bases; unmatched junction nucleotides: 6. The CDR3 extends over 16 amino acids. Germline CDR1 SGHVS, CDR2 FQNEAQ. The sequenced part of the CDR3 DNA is TGTGCCAGCAGCGTAAGACTAGCGAGCTCCTACAATGAG. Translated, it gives CASSVRLASSYNE. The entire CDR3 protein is CASSVRLASSYNEQFF.

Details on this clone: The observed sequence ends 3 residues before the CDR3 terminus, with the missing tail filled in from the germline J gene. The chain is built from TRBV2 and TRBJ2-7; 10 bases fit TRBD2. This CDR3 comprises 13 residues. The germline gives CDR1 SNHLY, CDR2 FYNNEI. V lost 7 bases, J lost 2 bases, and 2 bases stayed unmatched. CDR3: CASKRGGPYEQYF. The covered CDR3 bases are TGTGCCAGCAAGCGGGGGGGCCCCTACGAG. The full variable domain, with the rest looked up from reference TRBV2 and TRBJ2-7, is EPEVTQTPSHQVTQMGQEVILRCVPISNHLYFYWYRQILGQKVEFLVSFYNNEISEKSEIFDDQFSVERPDGSNFTLKIRSTKLEDSAMYFCASKRGGPYEQYFGPGTRLTVT.

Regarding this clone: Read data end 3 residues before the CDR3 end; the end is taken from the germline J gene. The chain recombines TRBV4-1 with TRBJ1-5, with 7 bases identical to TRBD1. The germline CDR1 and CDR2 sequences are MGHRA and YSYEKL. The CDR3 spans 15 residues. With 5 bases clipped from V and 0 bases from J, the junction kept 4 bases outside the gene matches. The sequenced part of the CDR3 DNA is TGCGCCAGCAGCAAGGACAGGAGTAGCAATCAGCCC. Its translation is CASSKDRSSNQP. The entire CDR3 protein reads CASSKDRSSNQPQHF.

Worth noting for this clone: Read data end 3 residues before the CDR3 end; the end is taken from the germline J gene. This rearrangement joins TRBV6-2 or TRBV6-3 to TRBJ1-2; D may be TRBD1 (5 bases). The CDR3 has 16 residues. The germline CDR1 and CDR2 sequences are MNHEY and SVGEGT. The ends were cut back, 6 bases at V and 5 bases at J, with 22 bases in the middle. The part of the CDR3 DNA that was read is TGTGCCAGCAGCGAGTCGGACACTGGAATCGGATATGGC. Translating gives CASSESDTGIGYG. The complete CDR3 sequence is CASSESDTGIGYGYTF.

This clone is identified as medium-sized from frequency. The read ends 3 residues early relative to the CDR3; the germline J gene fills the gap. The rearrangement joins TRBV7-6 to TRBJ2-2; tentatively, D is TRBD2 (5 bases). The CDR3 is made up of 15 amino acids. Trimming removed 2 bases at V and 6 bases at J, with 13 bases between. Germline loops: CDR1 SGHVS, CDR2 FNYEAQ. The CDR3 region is CASSLSLVGPGELFF. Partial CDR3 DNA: TGTGCCAGCAGCTTATCACTAGTAGGTCCCGGGGAG.

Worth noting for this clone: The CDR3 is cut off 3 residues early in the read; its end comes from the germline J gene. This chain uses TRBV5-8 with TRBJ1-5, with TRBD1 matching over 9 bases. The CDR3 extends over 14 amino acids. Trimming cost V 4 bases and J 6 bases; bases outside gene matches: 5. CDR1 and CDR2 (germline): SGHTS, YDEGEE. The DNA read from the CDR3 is TGTGCCAGCAGCCCGGACAGGGGTAGTCAGCCC. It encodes CASSPDRGSQP. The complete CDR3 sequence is CASSPDRGSQPQHF.

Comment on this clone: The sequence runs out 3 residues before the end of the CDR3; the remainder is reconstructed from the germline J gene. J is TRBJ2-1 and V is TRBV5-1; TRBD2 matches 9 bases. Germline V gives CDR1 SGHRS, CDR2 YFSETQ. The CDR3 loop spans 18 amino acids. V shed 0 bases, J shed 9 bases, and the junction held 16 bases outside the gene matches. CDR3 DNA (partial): TGCGCCAGCAGCTTGGGATTAGGGGGGACTAGCAGTCATACTGAG. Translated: CASSLGLGGTSSHTE. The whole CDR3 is CASSLGLGGTSSHTEQFF.

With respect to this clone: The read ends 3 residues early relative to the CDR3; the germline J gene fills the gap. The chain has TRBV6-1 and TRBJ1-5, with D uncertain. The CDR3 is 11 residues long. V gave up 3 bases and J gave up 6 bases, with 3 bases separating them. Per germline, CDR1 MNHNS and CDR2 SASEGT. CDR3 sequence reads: CASSDSQPQHF. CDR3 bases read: TGTGCCAGCAGTGACAGTCAGCCC.

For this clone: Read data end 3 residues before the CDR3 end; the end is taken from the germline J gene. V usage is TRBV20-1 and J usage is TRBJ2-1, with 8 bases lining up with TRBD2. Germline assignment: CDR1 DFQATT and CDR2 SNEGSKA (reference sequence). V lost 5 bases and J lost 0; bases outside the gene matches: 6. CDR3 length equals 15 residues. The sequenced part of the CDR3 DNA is TGCAGTGCTCGTCTCGGGGGGGCCTCCTACAATGAG. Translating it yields CSARLGGASYNE. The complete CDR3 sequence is CSARLGGASYNEQFF.